Below, 16 T cell receptor beta chains from the same sample are listed, as sequenced in a study of blood T cell repertoires in COVID-19. This table comes from immunoSEQ multiplex PCR, and its TCRdb copy is limited to in-frame clones, with some not included. The data show 150,000 to 200,000 clones, 80% to 90% seen once. Sample: peripheral blood. Receptor source: a man aged 18 to 30 who had recovered from COVID-19.

The rearrangement links TRBV29-1 to TRBJ2-7; maybe TRBD2 (5 bases). V lost 4 bases to trimming and J lost 1 base, with 14 bases between them. Looked up from germline, CDR1 is SQVTM and CDR2 is ANQGSEA. CDR3 length: 14 amino acids. CDR3 in amino acids: CSVGAGHTSYEQYF. DNA of the CDR3: TGCAGCGTTGGCGCGGGCCACACATCCTACGAGCAGTACTTC.

The DNA of the CDR3 is TGTGCCAGCAGTTTATTCAGCGGGAGGGGAAACATTCAGTACTTC. The encoded protein is CASSLFSGRGNIQYF. V is TRBV28 and J is TRBJ2-4; 10 bases fit TRBD2. CDR1 is MDHEN and CDR2 is SYDVKM in the germline V gene. V shed 1 base, J shed 6 bases, and the junction held 3 bases outside the gene matches. The CDR3 is made up of 15 amino acids.

This rearrangement joins TRBV5-6 to TRBJ2-2; 9 nucleotides agree with TRBD1. CDR3 length equals 17 residues. J gave up 2 bases and V 3 bases, and 8 bases lay outside the gene matches. The V gene's germline CDR1 is SGHDT and CDR2 YYEEEE. CDR3: CASSSTGQGYNTGELFF. The CDR3, as DNA: TGTGCCAGCAGCTCTACGGGACAGGGATACAACACCGGGGAGCTGTTTTTT.

A single count supports this clone. The chain has TRBV30 and TRBJ1-4; D gene ambiguous. The V end lost 5 bases, the J end lost 8 bases, and 15 bases lay between the germline ends. The germline V gene encodes CDR1 GTSNPN and CDR2 SVGIG (reference sequence). The CDR3 consists of 13 residues. CDR3 residues: CAWGLPGREKLFF. The CDR3 nucleotides are TGTGCCTGGGGCCTGCCCGGGAGGGAAAAACTGTTTTTT.

V and J are TRBV5-1 and TRBJ2-7; possible D gene TRBD2, 5 bases. Germline CDR1 reads SGHRS; CDR2 reads YFSETQ. CDR3 length: 14 amino acids. Trimming removed 0 bases from V and 1 base from J, with 8 bases in between. This CDR3 reads CASSLVEGSYEQYF. The CDR3 DNA follows: TGCGCCAGCAGCTTGGTTGAGGGATCCTACGAGCAGTACTTC.

Only a few counts were recorded for this clone. The gene calls are TRBV5-1 and TRBJ2-7; perhaps TRBD2 as D (5 bases). V lost 2 bases to trimming and J lost 3 bases, with 12 bases between them. The CDR3 contains 14 residues. Germline V gene lookup returns CDR1 SGHRS and CDR2 YFSETQ. The CDR3 sequence is CASSFWLRGYEQYF. In DNA form, the CDR3 reads TGCGCCAGCAGCTTTTGGCTTCGGGGCTACGAGCAGTACTTC.

The rearrangement joins TRBV19 to TRBJ1-1, with D maybe TRBD1 (6 bases). The CDR3 is made up of 11 amino acids. V was pared by 6 bases and J by 11 bases, with 13 bases between. The germline V gene encodes CDR1 LNHDA and CDR2 SQIVND (reference sequence). The CDR3 here is CASRTYRDAFF. CDR3 nucleotide sequence: TGTGCCAGTAGGACGTACAGGGATGCTTTCTTT.

This clone was recorded only once. V is TRBV7-8 and J is TRBJ1-1, with D possibly TRBD1 on 6 matching bases. The germline V and J ends were trimmed by 2 bases and 2 bases, with 15 bases remaining between them. Germline lookup yields CDR1 SGHVS and CDR2 FQNEAQ. The CDR3 has 16 amino acids. This chain's CDR3 is CASSLNLWTVNTEAFF. CDR3 nucleotides: TGTGCCAGCAGCTTAAACCTTTGGACAGTAAACACTGAAGCTTTCTTT.

This clone was counted a single time. The CDR3 nucleotides are TGCAGCGTCCTCCTAGCGGGAGAGGTCGAGCAGTACTTC. This sequence encodes CSVLLAGEVEQYF. V gene TRBV29-1 combines with J gene TRBJ2-7, with 10 bases aligning to TRBD2. There are 13 residues in the CDR3. Germline trimming cut 6 bases from V and 6 bases from J; bases unmatched to any gene: 8. Germline V gene data show CDR1 as SQVTM and CDR2 as ANQGSEA.

This chain connects TRBV9 to TRBJ2-2; a possible D gene is TRBD2 (5 bases). The CDR3 spans 20 residues. Germline V gives CDR1 SGDLS, CDR2 YYNGEE. V lost 0 bases to trimming and J lost 5 bases, with 26 bases between them. The CDR3 DNA is TGTGCCAGCAGCGTAGGTTATGGGCTAGCAGTTTCGAGAGGGACCGGGGAGCTGTTTTTT. Its translation: CASSVGYGLAVSRGTGELFF.

Worth noting for this clone: The junction departs from germline at one end; a sequencing error may be responsible. The chain links TRBV5-4 to TRBJ2-2; tentative D call: TRBD2 (5 bases). Germline lookup yields CDR1 SGHNT and CDR2 YYREEE (reference sequence). This CDR3 has 14 residues. The CDR3 region is CASSLNGNSGELFF. The CDR3 nucleotides are TGTGCCAGCAGCTTGAACGGGAACAGCGGGGAGCTGTTTTTT.

CDR3 region: CASSLASESYNEQFF. For the CDR3, the DNA is TGCGCCAGCAGCTTGGCGAGTGAAAGTTATAATGAGCAGTTCTTC. The chain combines TRBV5-1 with TRBJ2-1; D not certain. CDR1 and CDR2 from the germline V gene are SGHRS and YFSETQ. The CDR3 consists of 15 residues. V dropped 0 bases and J dropped 7 bases, with 14 bases sitting between them.

The J gene is TRBJ2-2, the V gene TRBV6-4; 7 nucleotides line up with TRBD2. The CDR3 loop spans 13 amino acids. Germline loops: CDR1 MRHNA, CDR2 SNTAGT. Trimming at V came to 6 bases and at J to 6 bases, leaving 4 bases not matched to a gene. DNA of the CDR3: TGTGCCAGCAGCCCTAGCGGCGCCGGGGAGCTGTTTTTT. This encodes CASSPSGAGELFF.

V usage is TRBV14 and J usage is TRBJ2-1, with a tentative D call TRBD2 (5 bases). CDR1 and CDR2 from the germline V gene are SGHDN and FVKESK. The V gene lost 5 bases and the J gene lost 6 bases, with 32 bases spanning the gap. CDR3 length: 20 residues. CDR3 region: CASSSYVRYNLLPRANEQFF. The DNA of the CDR3 is TGTGCCAGCAGCTCCTACGTACGGTACAATCTGTTGCCGAGGGCCAATGAGCAGTTCTTC.

The chain is built from TRBV19 and TRBJ2-7, with 10 bases aligning to TRBD2. The V gene end was trimmed by 3 bases and the J gene end by 4 bases; junction bases not matched to a gene: 9. This CDR3 contains 16 residues. CDR1 and CDR2 from the germline V gene are LNHDA and SQIVND (reference sequence). In DNA form, the CDR3 reads TGTGCCAGTAGTATTGGGCTAGCGGGAGTTAAGTACGAGCAGTACTTC. Protein product: CASSIGLAGVKYEQYF.

The J gene is TRBJ2-1, the V gene TRBV5-4; 7 nucleotides align to TRBD2. With 7 bases clipped from V and 0 bases from J, the junction kept 10 bases outside the gene matches. The CDR3 is made up of 16 amino acids. Germline CDR1 reads SGHNT; CDR2 reads YYREEE (reference sequence). The CDR3 DNA follows: TGTGCCAGCTACGCGGGGGAGTCCAGCTCCTACAATGAGCAGTTCTTC. Protein: CASYAGESSSYNEQFF. The complete variable domain, with remaining parts taken from reference TRBV5-4 and TRBJ2-1, reads ETGVTQSPTHLIKTRGQQVTLRCSSQSGHNTVSWYQQALGQGPQFIFQYYREEENGRGNFPPRFSGLQFPNYSSELNVNALELDDSALYLCASYAGESSSYNEQFFGPGTRLTVL.